This T cell receptor beta chain originates from a study of breast tumors, draining lymph nodes, adjacent tissues. Overall study results and limits: Compared with lymph nodes, tumors were less diverse; compared with nontumor tissue, more. Tumor and nontumor repertoires were significantly more similar in luminal-like than in basal-like breast cancer.

Many counts were recorded for this clonotype. Antigen: not known. The lymph nodes were axillary draining lymph nodes from breast cancer patients. With 3 bases removed from V and 5 bases from J, the gap between germline ends came to 17 bases. The CDR3 covers 14 residues. Germline V gene sequence: CDR1 DFQATT, CDR2 SNEGSKA (reference sequence). TCRdb re-derived calls from the multiplex PCR reads in MiXCR, one entry per CDR3 protein. The sample records 270,000 or so distinct CDR3 sequences, around 30% being singletons. The genes are TRBV20-1 and TRBJ2-7; D gene uncertain. This TCR was recovered from a female donor with breast cancer. Some clones in this sample may be carry-over from other donors' samples. Material for sequencing was axillary lymph node tissue. CDR3 coding DNA: TGCAGTGCTAGTTCTGGGGTAAACCCCCACGAGCAGTACTTC. The encoded protein is CSASSGVNPHEQYF.